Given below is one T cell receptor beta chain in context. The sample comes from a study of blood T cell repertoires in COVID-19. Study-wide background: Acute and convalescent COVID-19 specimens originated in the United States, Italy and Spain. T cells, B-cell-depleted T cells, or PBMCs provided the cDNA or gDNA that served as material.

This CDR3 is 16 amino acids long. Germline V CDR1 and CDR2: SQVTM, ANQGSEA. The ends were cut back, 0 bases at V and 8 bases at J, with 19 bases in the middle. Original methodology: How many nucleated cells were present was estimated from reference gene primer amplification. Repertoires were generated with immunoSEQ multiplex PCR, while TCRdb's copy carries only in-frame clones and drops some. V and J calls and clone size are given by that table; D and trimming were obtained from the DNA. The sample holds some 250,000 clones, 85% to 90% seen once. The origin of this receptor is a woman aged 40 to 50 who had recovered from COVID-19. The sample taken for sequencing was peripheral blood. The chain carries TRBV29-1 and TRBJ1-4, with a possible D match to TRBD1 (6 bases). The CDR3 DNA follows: TGCAGCGTTGAAGATCGCGGAGGGGGGGCTGGGGAAAAACTGTTTTTT. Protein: CSVEDRGGGAGEKLFF.